This TCR beta chain came from a study of blood T cell repertoires in COVID-19. The data were produced by immunoSEQ multiplex PCR, yet TCRdb's version contains in-frame clones alone and is incomplete. This table has roughly 180,000 clones, roughly 77% appearing once. The CDR3 is 14 amino acids. With 7 bases clipped from V and 6 bases from J, the junction kept 7 bases outside the gene matches. Germline CDR1 reads MNHEY; CDR2 reads SVGAGI. The material sequenced was peripheral blood. The chain employs TRBV6-5 and TRBJ2-1; 9 bases line up with TRBD2. This TCR was sampled from a woman older than 75 with COVID-19, enrolled during active disease. Here the CDR3 DNA reads TGTGCCAGCACGGCGGGAGGGCATCCCAATGAGCAGTTCTTC. Residues: CASTAGGHPNEQFF.